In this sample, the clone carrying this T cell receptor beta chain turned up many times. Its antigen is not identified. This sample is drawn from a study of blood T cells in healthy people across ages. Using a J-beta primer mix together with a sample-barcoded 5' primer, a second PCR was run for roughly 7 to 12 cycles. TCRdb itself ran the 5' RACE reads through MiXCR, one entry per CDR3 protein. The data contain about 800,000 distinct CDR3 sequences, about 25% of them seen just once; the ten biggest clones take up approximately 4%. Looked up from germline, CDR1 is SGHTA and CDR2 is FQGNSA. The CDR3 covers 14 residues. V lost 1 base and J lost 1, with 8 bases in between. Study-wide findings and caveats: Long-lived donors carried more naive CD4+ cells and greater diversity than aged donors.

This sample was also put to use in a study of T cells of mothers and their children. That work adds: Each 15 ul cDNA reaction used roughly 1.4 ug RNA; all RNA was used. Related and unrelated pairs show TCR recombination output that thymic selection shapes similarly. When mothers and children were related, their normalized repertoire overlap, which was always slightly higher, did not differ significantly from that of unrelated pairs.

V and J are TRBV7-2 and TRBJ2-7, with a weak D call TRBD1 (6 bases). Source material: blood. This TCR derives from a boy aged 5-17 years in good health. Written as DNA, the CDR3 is TGTGCCAGCAGCTTAGTTACAGGGTCCTACGAGCAGTACTTC. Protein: CASSLVTGSYEQYF.